These T cell receptor beta chains were read from a single sample in a study of OX40 agonist ivuxolimab in advanced cancers. Sequenced by immunoSEQ multiplex PCR; TCRdb stores in-frame clones only, minus some. The sample lists more than 80,000 clones; about 88% were seen once. Sequencing was performed on CD4+ or CD8+ T cells sorted from blood, taken in a trial of the OX40 agonist ivuxolimab. These receptors were obtained from an adult with an advanced solid tumor such as melanoma, head and neck, liver or kidney cancer. Both conserved end residues are part of each CDR3. The order of the fields is D gene, J gene, V gene, clone size, CDR3 protein, CDR3 DNA. The D gene is left open where the match is weak. The size field is filled for only some rows; it gives once, few, many or a size class.

d_gene: NA; j_gene: TRBJ1-1; v_gene: TRBV28; abundance: NA; CDR3aa: CASSPPGYTEAFF; CDR3nt: TGTGCCAGCAGTCCCCCAGGGTACACTGAAGCTTTCTTT
d_gene: NA; j_gene: TRBJ1-2; v_gene: TRBV5-1; abundance: NA; CDR3aa: CASSLDGEDGYTF; CDR3nt: TGCGCCAGCAGCTTGGACGGGGAGGATGGCTACACCTTC
d_gene: TRBD1; j_gene: TRBJ1-1; v_gene: TRBV2; abundance: NA; CDR3aa: CASSFRQGVTEAFF; CDR3nt: TGTGCCAGCAGTTTCAGACAGGGGGTAACTGAAGCTTTCTTT
d_gene: NA; j_gene: TRBJ1-2; v_gene: TRBV7-8; abundance: NA; CDR3aa: CASSFGQLYGYTF; CDR3nt: TGTGCCAGCAGCTTCGGACAGCTCTATGGCTACACCTTC
d_gene: TRBD2; j_gene: TRBJ2-2; v_gene: TRBV5-6; abundance: once; CDR3aa: CASSTLAGHTGELFF; CDR3nt: TGTGCCAGCAGCACCTTAGCGGGGCACACCGGGGAGCTGTTTTTT
d_gene: NA; j_gene: TRBJ2-2; v_gene: TRBV7-2; abundance: few; CDR3aa: CASSSRRMNTGELFF; CDR3nt: TGTGCCAGCAGCTCAAGACGGATGAACACCGGGGAGCTGTTTTTT
d_gene: NA; j_gene: TRBJ1-1; v_gene: TRBV7-3; abundance: NA; CDR3aa: CASSLSGGKGSEAFF; CDR3nt: TGTGCCAGCAGCTTAAGTGGGGGAAAGGGGTCTGAAGCTTTCTTT
d_gene: NA; j_gene: TRBJ1-2; v_gene: TRBV6-6; abundance: NA; CDR3aa: CASSGAGYGYTF; CDR3nt: TGTGCCAGCAGTGGCGCGGGCTATGGCTACACCTTC
d_gene: TRBD1; j_gene: TRBJ1-2; v_gene: TRBV6-1; abundance: NA; CDR3aa: CASQGANYGYTF; CDR3nt: TGTGCCAGCCAGGGGGCAAACTATGGCTACACCTTC
d_gene: NA; j_gene: TRBJ1-4; v_gene: TRBV30; abundance: NA; CDR3aa: CAWSPGLSNEKLFF; CDR3nt: TGTGCCTGGAGCCCGGGACTGTCTAATGAAAAACTGTTTTTT
d_gene: NA; j_gene: TRBJ1-5; v_gene: TRBV15; abundance: few; CDR3aa: CATSREGGNQPQHF; CDR3nt: TGTGCCACCAGCAGAGAAGGGGGGAATCAGCCCCAGCATTTT
d_gene: NA; j_gene: TRBJ1-4; v_gene: TRBV6-1; abundance: once; CDR3aa: CASSVWATNEKLFF; CDR3nt: TGTGCCAGCAGTGTCTGGGCAACTAATGAAAAACTGTTTTTT
d_gene: TRBD2; j_gene: TRBJ2-2; v_gene: TRBV7-9; abundance: NA; CDR3aa: CASSGSGRLATGELFF; CDR3nt: TGTGCCAGCAGCGGTAGCGGGAGGTTGGCCACCGGGGAGCTGTTTTTT
d_gene: TRBD2; j_gene: TRBJ2-1; v_gene: TRBV18; abundance: NA; CDR3aa: CASSRSSGNEQFF; CDR3nt: TGTGCCAGCTCACGGTCTAGCGGGAATGAGCAGTTCTTC
d_gene: NA; j_gene: TRBJ2-4; v_gene: TRBV7-2; abundance: NA; CDR3aa: CASSLAFGVANIQYF; CDR3nt: TGTGCCAGCAGCTTAGCCTTTGGGGTGGCAAACATTCAGTACTTC
d_gene: NA; j_gene: TRBJ1-2; v_gene: TRBV6-6; abundance: NA; CDR3aa: CASSSHLGYGYTF; CDR3nt: TGTGCCAGCAGTTCCCACTTGGGCTATGGCTACACCTTC
d_gene: TRBD1; j_gene: TRBJ1-5; v_gene: TRBV7-2; abundance: NA; CDR3aa: CASSLGGQVRNQPQHF; CDR3nt: TGTGCCAGCAGCTTGGGGGGACAGGTGCGCAATCAGCCCCAGCATTTT
d_gene: NA; j_gene: TRBJ2-5; v_gene: TRBV4-1; abundance: NA; CDR3aa: CASSQDKETQYF; CDR3nt: TGCGCCAGCAGCCAAGATAAAGAGACCCAGTACTTC
d_gene: TRBD2; j_gene: TRBJ2-7; v_gene: TRBV7-9; abundance: NA; CDR3aa: CASSLTSGGPSSYEQYF; CDR3nt: TGTGCCAGCAGCTTGACTAGCGGGGGACCCAGCTCCTACGAGCAGTACTTC
d_gene: NA; j_gene: TRBJ2-5; v_gene: TRBV29-1; abundance: NA; CDR3aa: CSVEGGETQYF; CDR3nt: TGCAGCGTTGAGGGCGGAGAGACCCAGTACTTC
d_gene: TRBD1; j_gene: TRBJ1-4; v_gene: TRBV5-1; abundance: NA; CDR3aa: CASSTDRGHGEKLFF; CDR3nt: TGCGCCAGCAGCACTGACAGGGGCCATGGTGAAAAACTGTTTTTT
d_gene: NA; j_gene: TRBJ2-7; v_gene: TRBV5-4; abundance: NA; CDR3aa: CASSLTSTYEQYF; CDR3nt: TGTGCCAGCAGCTTAACTAGCACCTACGAGCAGTACTTC
d_gene: NA; j_gene: TRBJ2-2; v_gene: TRBV9; abundance: NA; CDR3aa: CASSTWTGNPTGELFF; CDR3nt: TGTGCCAGCAGCACCTGGACGGGGAACCCCACCGGGGAGCTGTTTTTT
d_gene: NA; j_gene: TRBJ2-1; v_gene: TRBV7-2; abundance: NA; CDR3aa: CASSLRTGTYNEQFF; CDR3nt: TGTGCCAGCAGCTTACGGACCGGTACCTACAATGAGCAGTTCTTC
d_gene: NA; j_gene: TRBJ1-1; v_gene: TRBV5-4; abundance: NA; CDR3aa: CASSGTENTEAFF; CDR3nt: TGTGCCAGCAGCGGCACAGAGAACACTGAAGCTTTCTTT
d_gene: NA; j_gene: TRBJ2-5; v_gene: TRBV9; abundance: NA; CDR3aa: CASSVAQKGTVETQYF; CDR3nt: TGTGCCAGCAGCGTAGCTCAGAAAGGGACGGTGGAGACCCAGTACTTC
d_gene: NA; j_gene: TRBJ1-4; v_gene: TRBV6-1; abundance: NA; CDR3aa: CASRDTGHEKLFF; CDR3nt: TGTGCCAGCAGGGACACAGGTCATGAAAAACTGTTTTTT
d_gene: TRBD1; j_gene: TRBJ2-6; v_gene: TRBV4-2; abundance: NA; CDR3aa: CASSPRGPGANVLTF; CDR3nt: TGTGCCAGCAGCCCGAGGGGGCCTGGGGCCAACGTCCTGACTTTC
d_gene: NA; j_gene: TRBJ1-3; v_gene: TRBV28; abundance: NA; CDR3aa: CASTISTVSSGNTIYF; CDR3nt: TGTGCCAGCACCATATCGACAGTCAGCTCTGGAAACACCATATATTTT
d_gene: NA; j_gene: TRBJ2-5; v_gene: TRBV6-5; abundance: NA; CDR3aa: CASSYSRQETQYF; CDR3nt: TGTGCCAGCAGTTACTCCAGGCAAGAGACCCAGTACTTC
d_gene: NA; j_gene: TRBJ2-7; v_gene: TRBV5-1; abundance: NA; CDR3aa: CASSLEGYEQYF; CDR3nt: TGCGCCAGCAGCCTGGAGGGGTACGAGCAGTACTTC
d_gene: TRBD1; j_gene: TRBJ2-7; v_gene: TRBV5-1; abundance: NA; CDR3aa: CASSQAPGQGREQYF; CDR3nt: TGCGCCAGCAGTCAGGCCCCGGGACAGGGACGCGAGCAGTACTTC
d_gene: NA; j_gene: TRBJ2-1; v_gene: TRBV18; abundance: few; CDR3aa: CASSPGTGYNEQFF; CDR3nt: TGTGCCAGCTCACCCGGGACGGGATACAATGAGCAGTTCTTC